Detailed here is one T cell receptor beta chain. In the original processing: Reference gene primer amplification in the assay estimated nucleated cell counts. Profiled with immunoSEQ multiplex PCR; TCRdb holds only in-frame clones, not every one. V and J calls and clone size are given by that table; D and trimming were obtained from the DNA. The sample lists about 240,000 clones; 86% were seen once. This specimen comes from a study of blood T cell repertoires in COVID-19. Turning to the study itself: Sites in the United States, Italy and Spain provided acute and convalescent COVID-19 samples. PBMCs, B-cell-depleted T cells, or T cells provided the cDNA or gDNA that made up the material.

Losses at the gene ends were 5 bases for V and 5 bases for J; bases not matched to a gene: 5. The CDR3 is 15 amino acids. Germline V gene lookup returns CDR1 SNHLY and CDR2 FYNNEI. This clonotype originated in an elderly man with acute or convalescent COVID-19. Sequenced input: peripheral blood. The chain links TRBV2 to TRBJ1-3; 11 nucleotides line up with TRBD1. The CDR3 sequence is CASSSGTGGRNTIYF. The CDR3 DNA sequence: TGTGCCAGCAGTAGTGGGACAGGGGGAAGAAACACCATATATTTT. Looking up the rest from reference TRBV2 and TRBJ1-3 gives the full variable domain: EPEVTQTPSHQVTQMGQEVILRCVPISNHLYFYWYRQILGQKVEFLVSFYNNEISEKSEIFDDQFSVERPDGSNFTLKIRSTKLEDSAMYFCASSSGTGGRNTIYFGEGSWLTVV.